A selection of T cell receptor beta chains follows, all from one sample in a study of monozygotic twins with inflammatory bowel disease. From its re-call of the 5' RACE reads, TCRdb lists each CDR3 protein once, without DNA. Its table records about 210,000 distinct CDR3 sequences. Sequenced: blood. The receptors were sampled from a human donor with ulcerative colitis or Crohn's disease, or a healthy co-twin of an affected twin (not recorded which). CDR3s include the opening cysteine and the closing phenylalanine or tryptophan. The order of the fields is J gene, V gene, CDR3 protein.

TRBJ1-6,TRBV7-3,CASSLFGRGESPLHF
TRBJ2-7,TRBV29-1,CSVAVGSPRGYEQYF
TRBJ2-2,TRBV6-5,CASSFLRTGTARPGELFF
TRBJ2-5,TRBV4-3,CASSQDPSARETQYF
TRBJ1-1,TRBV5-1,CASSFQGSTEAFF
TRBJ2-3,TRBV7-2,CASSSPGLIYTDTQYF
TRBJ1-5,TRBV27,CASSYSSGNQPQHF
TRBJ1-2,TRBV5-1,CASRTANYGYTF
TRBJ1-2,TRBV5-1,CASTTGQPGQDGYTF
TRBJ1-5,TRBV20-1,CSARRQGNQPQHF
TRBJ2-3,TRBV7-2,CASRLAGADTQYF
TRBJ2-6,TRBV5-1,CASSWGGRAGANVLTF
TRBJ1-1,TRBV29-1,CSVDLGQGFTEAFF
TRBJ1-5,TRBV4-2,CASSPAEGDQPQHF
TRBJ1-4,TRBV7-9,CASSTHEKLIF
TRBJ1-3,TRBV4-1,CASSRSPTMDRGGGNTIYF
TRBJ1-1,TRBV25-1,CASSEITEAFF
TRBJ2-1,TRBV5-1,CASSLAQGNNEQFF
TRBJ2-5,TRBV7-2,CASSFPSVRESQYF
TRBJ1-2,TRBV6-2/TRBV6-3,CASSYSGRSNYGYTF
TRBJ2-1,TRBV4-1,CASSQGIGAGLSYNEQFF
TRBJ1-1,TRBV6-5,CASRPGTGAEAFF
TRBJ2-2,TRBV20-1,CAVDRGNTGELFF
TRBJ2-2,TRBV28,CASSLPRRNTGELFF
TRBJ1-1,TRBV18,CASSTGNTEAFF
TRBJ2-1,TRBV7-6,CASSLGVAGGLNEQFF
TRBJ2-7,TRBV28,CASSFPLAEQYF
TRBJ1-1,TRBV5-1,CASSLVGGVTEAFF
TRBJ2-4,TRBV5-6,CASSLGSVRGWSSRDF
TRBJ1-4,TRBV20-1,CSARGRANEKLFF
TRBJ1-2,TRBV10-3,CAISPGPPEDYGYTF
TRBJ2-5,TRBV7-6,CASSRGLQETQYF
TRBJ1-2,TRBV20-1,CSAREGGALLGYTF
TRBJ2-3,TRBV30,CAWNIGSTDTQYF
TRBJ2-1,TRBV25-1,CASSEYRRGSDYNEQFF
TRBJ1-2,TRBV5-4,CASSPHGGQGANGYTF
TRBJ1-2,TRBV24-1,CATSDAGFYGYTF
TRBJ2-1,TRBV5-1,CASSLRQGYYNEQFF
TRBJ2-1,TRBV20-1,CRGGEGAYNEQFF
TRBJ2-7,TRBV4-2,CASSQDRVSYEQYF
TRBJ1-2,TRBV7-9,CASSLEYGYTF
TRBJ1-4,TRBV5-1,CASKLGTGGGLSEKLFF
TRBJ2-1,TRBV2,CASNSGRGYNEQFF
TRBJ2-2,TRBV5-4,CASSFLTMGPGELFF
TRBJ2-7,TRBV9,CASSSGTGYEQYF
TRBJ2-5,TRBV15,CATSGRLGAETQYF
TRBJ2-1,TRBV5-4,CASSWGDSRNEQFF
TRBJ1-6,TRBV9,CASSVLGQGSSPLHF
TRBJ2-7,TRBV20-1,CSPRDSLLGEQYF
TRBJ2-2,TRBV15,CATSSTPSSTGELFF
TRBJ1-1,TRBV27,CASSLGRGSTEAFF